The 24 T cell receptor beta chains given below trace back to one sample, sequenced in a study of naive and memory T cell subsets. Both TRBC1 and TRBC2 were covered by a beta constant-region primer of two equimolar oligonucleotides. TCRdb reanalysed the UMI-ligation and nested PCR reads using MiXCR and keeps one entry per CDR3 protein. The data show 65,000 to 85,000 distinct CDR3 sequences, with around 13% seen just once and 0.75% to 1% held by the top ten. The source material was central memory CD4+ T cells from blood. The source of these receptors is a human donor in good health.

The chain has TRBV5-1 and TRBJ2-1, with a possible D match to TRBD2 (7 bases). CDR1 and CDR2 (germline): SGHRS, YFSETQ. The CDR3 spans 15 residues. Deletions cut 3 bases from V and 8 bases from J, with 18 bases between. DNA of the CDR3: TGCGCCAGCAGCTACGGGGGGCCTCGGAGCGATGAGCAGTTCTTC. Translation gives CASSYGGPRSDEQFF.

The table lists this clonotype with many counts. The chain combines TRBV27 with TRBJ1-6; tentative D call: TRBD1 (5 bases). V lost 3 bases, J lost 0 bases, and 18 bases lay in between. The CDR3 consists of 19 residues. The V gene's germline CDR1 is MNHEY and CDR2 SMNVEV (reference sequence). The CDR3 DNA is TGTGCCAGCAGTTTTGGATCTTCAGGGATGAGCTCCTATAATTCACCCCTCCACTTT. It encodes CASSFGSSGMSSYNSPLHF.

The chain recombines TRBV6-5 with TRBJ1-3; D ambiguous. Germline V lookup: CDR1 MNHEY, CDR2 SVGAGI. The CDR3 has 15 amino acids. V was clipped by 2 bases and J by 0 bases, with 8 bases between them. The CDR3 region has the DNA TGTGCCAGCAGTTACGCCGGGCCCTCTGGAAACACCATATATTTT. Protein: CASSYAGPSGNTIYF.

This clonotype was observed a few times. This sequence joins TRBV4-2 and TRBJ1-1; D unresolved. Germline V gene lookup returns CDR1 LGHNA and CDR2 YNFKEQ. CDR3 size: 14 residues. V dropped 1 base and J dropped 3 bases, with 9 bases sitting between them. CDR3 DNA: TGTGCCAGCAGCCAAGGGACCGGGTACACTGAAGCTTTCTTT. Its translation is CASSQGTGYTEAFF.

A few counts support this clonotype. The gene calls are TRBV7-2 and TRBJ2-3, with 8 bases aligning to TRBD1. The CDR3 extends over 14 amino acids. CDR1 is SGHTA and CDR2 is FQGNSA in the germline V gene. Trimming took 0 bases from V and 7 from J; bases not matched to a gene: 3. The CDR3 DNA reads as TGTGCCAGCAGCTTAGCCAGGGGGCCAAATACGCAGTATTTT. It specifies CASSLARGPNTQYF.

The rearrangement joins TRBV7-9 to TRBJ2-5; D is ambiguous. V lost 3 bases, J lost 1 base, and 3 bases lay in between. The germline CDR1 and CDR2 sequences are SEHNR and FQNEAQ (reference sequence). The CDR3 runs to 12 residues. CDR3 DNA sequence: TGTGCCAGCAGCTTTGGCCAAGAGACCCAGTACTTC. It is translated as CASSFGQETQYF.

This clonotype was detected only a few times. The chain has TRBV29-1 and TRBJ2-3; 8 bases map to TRBD1. Unmatched junction bases numbered 9, after V lost 5 bases and J lost 5 bases. Germline assignment: CDR1 SQVTM and CDR2 ANQGSEA. This CDR3 is 14 amino acids long. This CDR3 is CSVSRGRVGDTQYF. The CDR3, as DNA: TGCAGCGTTAGCAGGGGGCGAGTTGGAGATACGCAGTATTTT.

This clonotype showed up just a few times. The chain couples TRBV3-1 to TRBJ2-2; D is perhaps TRBD1 or TRBD2 (6 bases each). There are 14 residues in the CDR3. V lost 1 base, J lost 7 bases, and 10 bases lay in between. From germline, CDR1 is LGHDT and CDR2 YNNKEL (reference sequence). CDR3 residues: CASSQVGGRGELFF. For the CDR3, the DNA is TGTGCCAGCAGCCAAGTTGGGGGGCGCGGGGAGCTGTTTTTT.

This clonotype has a handful of counts. The chain carries TRBV27 and TRBJ2-5, with 10 bases matching TRBD2. The J segment lost 2 bases and the V segment lost 5 bases, leaving 20 bases of the junction unmatched. CDR3 length: 20 residues. Germline CDR1 reads MNHEY; CDR2 reads SMNVEV (reference sequence). This CDR3 is CASSPLAGAKGSLVQETQYF. The CDR3 DNA reads as TGTGCCAGCAGTCCCCTAGCGGGAGCGAAAGGGTCCCTAGTTCAAGAGACCCAGTACTTC.

This clonotype has ten or more counts. V gene TRBV6-2 or TRBV6-3 combines with J gene TRBJ1-1, with TRBD1 identical over 7 bases. In germline, CDR1 is MNHEY, CDR2 SVGEGT. The length of the CDR3 is 14 residues. The J segment lost 6 bases and the V segment lost 5 bases, leaving 9 bases of the junction unmatched. As DNA, the CDR3 is TGTGCCAGCAGTCCTGACAGGGAGGGGGCTGAAGCTTTCTTT. Translation gives CASSPDREGAEAFF.

This clonotype was counted only a few times. CDR3 sequence: CASSTGHLEAFF. DNA for the CDR3: TGTGCCAGCAGTACAGGACACCTTGAAGCTTTCTTT. The chain combines TRBV12-3 or TRBV12-4 with TRBJ1-1, with D tentatively TRBD1 (5 bases). Trimming cost V 5 bases and J 7 bases, with 11 bases left between them. The CDR3 covers 12 residues.

This clonotype was found a few times. CDR3 in amino acids: CASSSGMREKLFF. CDR3 nucleotides: TGTGCCAGCAGCTCGGGGATGCGTGAAAAACTGTTTTTT. The V gene is TRBV7-2, the J gene TRBJ1-4, with D unresolved. Germline V gene sequence: CDR1 SGHTA, CDR2 FQGNSA. Trimming removed 4 bases from V and 7 bases from J, with 10 bases in between. CDR3 size: 13 residues.

This clonotype was picked up a small number of times. The chain couples TRBV19 to TRBJ2-7; weak D call: TRBD2 (5 bases). The CDR3 extends over 14 amino acids. Trimming cost V 3 bases and J 2 bases, with 11 bases left between them. The V gene's germline CDR1 is LNHDA and CDR2 SQIVND (reference sequence). CDR3 amino acids: CASSMEDATYEQYF. The DNA for the CDR3 is TGTGCCAGTAGTATGGAGGACGCCACCTACGAGCAGTACTTC. The whole variable domain, filled in from reference TRBV19 and TRBJ2-7, reads DGGITQSPKYLFRKEGQNVTLSCEQNLNHDAMYWYRQDPGQGLRLIYYSQIVNDFQKGDIAEGYSVSREKKESFPLTVTSAQKNPTAFYLCASSMEDATYEQYFGPGTRLTVT.

CDR3 bases: TGCAGCACATACCGGGGTAGCGAGGAGACCCAGTACTTC. Translated, it gives CSTYRGSEETQYF. The chain uses TRBV29-1 and TRBJ2-5, with a possible D match to TRBD2 (5 bases). V was shortened by 8 bases and J by 5 bases, with 18 bases between the two germline ends. Looked up from germline, CDR1 is SQVTM and CDR2 is ANQGSEA. The CDR3 has 13 residues.

The chain has TRBV6-1 and TRBJ2-5; 10 nucleotides match TRBD2. V trimming: 6 bases; J trimming: 1 base; junction bases outside the gene matches: 8. Germline lookup yields CDR1 MNHNS and CDR2 SASEGT. The CDR3 is 16 residues long. Here the CDR3 reads CASSQQLAGPQETQYF. The DNA for the CDR3 is TGTGCCAGCAGCCAACAACTAGCGGGACCCCAAGAGACCCAGTACTTC.

This chain joins TRBV3-1 and TRBJ1-5; 10 bases align to TRBD1. The CDR3 covers 15 residues. Germline-derived CDR1 and CDR2 are LGHDT and YNNKEL (reference sequence). With 2 bases clipped from V and 6 bases from J, the junction kept 4 bases outside the gene matches. The CDR3 nucleotides are TGTGCCAGCAGCCAAATGGGACAGGGGACTCAGCCCCAGCATTTT. Its translation is CASSQMGQGTQPQHF.

In its sample, this clonotype was seen many times. This chain uses TRBV7-9 with TRBJ2-1, with TRBD2 identical over 10 bases. In germline, CDR1 is SEHNR, CDR2 FQNEAQ (reference sequence). This CDR3 is built from 17 residues. The trim removed 5 bases at V and 6 bases at J, leaving 13 bases unmatched. The CDR3 protein is CASSPQLSAGGSNEQFF. In DNA, the CDR3 is TGTGCCAGCAGCCCGCAATTATCAGCGGGAGGGAGCAATGAGCAGTTCTTC.

This clonotype was detected only a few times. The V call is TRBV12-3 or TRBV12-4, the J call TRBJ2-7; D may be TRBD1 or TRBD2 (5 bases each). The V and J ends lost 9 bases and 7 bases respectively, with 19 bases between them. The CDR3 length is 13 residues. Here the CDR3 reads CASSRDPSGEQYF. CDR3 in DNA: TGTGCCAGTTCCCGGGACCCCTCCGGTGAGCAGTACTTC.

This clonotype occurred a few times. The chain links TRBV7-9 to TRBJ2-1; 11 nucleotides line up with TRBD2. This CDR3 contains 15 residues. Germline loops: CDR1 SEHNR, CDR2 FQNEAQ (reference sequence). Trimming cost V 2 bases and J 7 bases; bases outside gene matches: 4. The CDR3 DNA follows: TGTGCCAGCAGCTTACAGCTAGCGGGAGGTAATGAGCAGTTCTTC. It codes for CASSLQLAGGNEQFF.

This clonotype was counted many times. The chain has TRBV28 and TRBJ2-7; 8 bases fit TRBD1. V lost 5 bases and J lost 3; bases outside the gene matches: 9. CDR1 MDHEN and CDR2 SYDVKM come from the germline V gene. The CDR3 contains 15 residues. CDR3 sequence: CASSGQGQALYEQYF. The DNA of the CDR3 is TGTGCCAGCAGTGGCCAGGGACAGGCCCTCTACGAGCAGTACTTC.

CDR3: CASSLVNTEAFF. CDR3 nucleotides: TGCGCCAGCAGTCTGGTGAACACTGAAGCTTTCTTT. The chain couples TRBV23-1 to TRBJ1-1, with no clear D. TRBV23-1 is an ORF; its function is uncertain. V lost 4 bases and J 0 bases, leaving 3 bases between the germline ends. The CDR3 consists of 12 residues.

This clonotype was recorded many times. The chain joins TRBV5-8 to TRBJ1-1; D remains ambiguous. CDR1 is SGHTS, CDR2 YDEGEE, per germline. CDR3 length: 14 residues. V dropped 1 base and J dropped 3 bases, with 10 bases sitting between them. As DNA, the CDR3 is TGTGCCAGCAGCTTGCTTCGGCCCCACACTGAAGCTTTCTTT. This translates into CASSLLRPHTEAFF. Together with reference TRBV5-8 and TRBJ1-1, the CDR3 gives the full variable domain: EAGVTQSPTHLIKTRGQQATLRCSPISGHTSVYWYQQALGLGLQFLLWYDEGEERNRGNFPPRFSGRQFPNYSSELNVNALELEDSALYLCASSLLRPHTEAFFGQGTRLTVV.

This chain uses TRBV5-4 with TRBJ1-1; weak D call: TRBD1 (6 bases). The germline V and J ends were trimmed by 4 bases and 2 bases, with 12 bases remaining between them. Germline V gives CDR1 SGHNT, CDR2 YYREEE (reference sequence). The CDR3 spans 14 residues. The CDR3 protein is CASSPGQRNTEAFF. The CDR3 nucleotides are TGTGCCAGCAGCCCCGGACAGAGAAACACTGAAGCTTTCTTT.

Ten or more counts support this clonotype. The CDR3 nucleotides read TGTGCCAGCAGCCAAGGACAGACCTACGAGCAGTACTTC. Amino acid sequence: CASSQGQTYEQYF. The genes are TRBV28 and TRBJ2-7; D might be TRBD1 (6 bases). The CDR3 is 13 residues long. Germline V gene data show CDR1 as MDHEN and CDR2 as SYDVKM. V was cut by 6 bases and J by 2 bases, with 11 bases left in between.